Listed below are T cell receptor beta chains from one sample, sequenced in a study of blood T cell repertoires in COVID-19. Generated by immunoSEQ multiplex PCR, the TCRdb table keeps only in-frame clones and is missing some. The sample has 200,000 to 250,000 clones, 88% seen once. The sample consisted of peripheral blood. The source of these receptors is a woman aged 60-75 years with acute or convalescent COVID-19. The CDR3 runs from the conserved cysteine through the conserved F or W. The size entry is marked missing in some rows and otherwise reads once, few, many or a size class.

CDR3 length,V gene,J gene,clone size,CDR3 protein
15,TRBV11-3,TRBJ2-5,-,CASSLGQGASETQYF
15,TRBV19,TRBJ2-1,-,CASSVTSGRYNEQFF
14,TRBV21-1,TRBJ1-2,-,CASSIGTANYGYTF
14,TRBV18,TRBJ1-6,-,CASTTSGVRSPLHF
12,TRBV12-3/TRBV12-4,TRBJ2-5,-,CASRQLSETQYF
14,TRBV6-6,TRBJ1-4,-,CASKTELQGEKLFF
14,TRBV2,TRBJ1-2,-,CASTRQGAGYGYTF
16,TRBV9,TRBJ1-4,few,CASSGGQLTGGEKLFF
13,TRBV7-2,TRBJ1-1,-,CASSADWNTEAFF
15,TRBV11-2,TRBJ2-7,-,CASSLYEGVGYEQYF
15,TRBV30,TRBJ2-3,-,CAWSGDRRSTDTQYF
15,TRBV19,TRBJ2-1,-,CASSSRDRGHNEQFF
15,TRBV13,TRBJ2-3,-,CASSTRTGDTDTQYF
14,TRBV7-9,TRBJ2-7,-,CASSSRTGIYEQYF
15,TRBV5-8,TRBJ2-3,once,CASSRGLAGADTQYF
15,TRBV15,TRBJ2-1,once,CATSREGQPYNEQFF
14,TRBV6-2/TRBV6-3,TRBJ1-2,-,CASSYLTGGYGYTF
18,TRBV9,TRBJ2-3,-,CASSVVGIAGESTDTQYF
14,TRBV19,TRBJ1-2,-,CASRVQGSGYGYTF
17,TRBV9,TRBJ2-7,-,CASSAGGLAGGSYEQYF
13,TRBV11-3,TRBJ2-5,-,CASSIGIQETQYF
11,TRBV6-5,TRBJ1-2,-,CASRVTIGYTF
16,TRBV9,TRBJ2-3,-,CASSVGGSGSTDTQYF
19,TRBV28,TRBJ2-3,-,CASSRNPPGLAGSTDTQYF
17,TRBV24-1,TRBJ2-7,-,CATRPPPGLAGNYEQYF
18,TRBV4-1,TRBJ1-4,-,CASSREMGLGTGAEKLFF
15,TRBV6-5,TRBJ1-1,-,CASSQRQGALSEAFF
16,TRBV6-5,TRBJ1-5,-,CASSYSRSGGNQPQHF
14,TRBV5-1,TRBJ2-1,-,CASSRTGGGNEQFF
14,TRBV3-1/TRBV3-2,TRBJ1-4,-,CASSQRTGSEKLFF
16,TRBV4-3,TRBJ1-3,-,CASSPGTAISGNTIYF
13,TRBV5-1,TRBJ2-7,-,CASSPGFTHEQYF
15,TRBV6-2/TRBV6-3,TRBJ2-1,-,CASSPTSGGLNEQFF
13,TRBV19,TRBJ2-5,few,CASSWRVLETQYF
14,TRBV9,TRBJ2-7,-,CASNPRGGSYEQYF
14,TRBV6-2/TRBV6-3,TRBJ2-3,-,CASSYVGRTDTQYF
16,TRBV6-2/TRBV6-3,TRBJ2-3,-,CASSRGLAGELDTQYF
13,TRBV27,TRBJ2-7,-,CASSLSWQYEQYF
17,TRBV7-9,TRBJ1-4,-,CASSRTGAGLSNEKLFF